This T cell receptor beta chain was recorded in a study of blood T cell repertoires in COVID-19. Study-wide context: Sites in the United States, Italy and Spain provided acute and convalescent COVID-19 samples. Sources were T cells, B-cell-depleted T cells, or PBMCs; the material itself was cDNA or gDNA.

Trimming removed 4 bases at V and 7 bases at J, with 14 bases between. Germline CDR1 is SGHKS and CDR2 is YYEKEE (reference sequence). This CDR3 region has 14 residues. Per the study methods: The assay estimated nucleated cells by amplifying reference gene primers. Profiling relied on immunoSEQ multiplex PCR, and the TCRdb table lists in-frame clones only, not all of them. V, J and clone size are those of that table, while D and trimming were read from the DNA. The table records more than 85,000 clones, 78% of them present only once. The TCR comes from a man in his sixties with active or convalescent COVID-19. The J gene is TRBJ2-2, the V gene TRBV5-5; TRBD1 is a possible D gene (6 bases). Sequencing used peripheral blood. In DNA, the CDR3 is TGTGCCAGCAGCCGGACAGCCGACCGCGGGGAGCTGTTTTTT. Amino acid sequence: CASSRTADRGELFF. The full variable domain, with the rest looked up from reference TRBV5-5 and TRBJ2-2, is DAGVTQSPTHLIKTRGQQVTLRCSPISGHKSVSWYQQVLGQGPQFIFQYYEKEERGRGNFPDRFSARQFPNYSSELNVNALLLGDSALYLCASSRTADRGELFFGEGSRLTVL.